This T cell receptor (beta chain) stems from a study of blood T cell repertoires in COVID-19. Those enrolled, adults aged roughly 18 to 100 years, came from 24 US areas. Assignment of participants to cohorts was predicated upon participant-reported clinical history. Original processing methods: Estimates of nucleated cell counts were drawn from the amplification of reference gene primers. Measured with immunoSEQ multiplex PCR; TCRdb has only the in-frame clones, and not every one. V, J and clone size reflect that table, while D and trimming were determined from the DNA. The repertoire holds around 200,000 clones, with less than 85% as singletons. Germline V gene data show CDR1 as KGHDR and CDR2 as SFDVKD. Trimming took off 4 bases at V and 9 bases at J, with 12 bases between the two ends. The CDR3 runs to 14 residues.

Sequenced sample: PBMCs or T cells enriched from blood (not recorded which). This TCR derives from a man in his forties who had recovered from COVID-19. The chain uses TRBV24-1 and TRBJ1-6, with D perhaps TRBD1 (5 bases). CDR3 sequence: CATSESTVGSPLHF. In nucleotides, the CDR3 is TGTGCCACCAGTGAGTCGACAGTGGGTTCACCCCTCCACTTT.